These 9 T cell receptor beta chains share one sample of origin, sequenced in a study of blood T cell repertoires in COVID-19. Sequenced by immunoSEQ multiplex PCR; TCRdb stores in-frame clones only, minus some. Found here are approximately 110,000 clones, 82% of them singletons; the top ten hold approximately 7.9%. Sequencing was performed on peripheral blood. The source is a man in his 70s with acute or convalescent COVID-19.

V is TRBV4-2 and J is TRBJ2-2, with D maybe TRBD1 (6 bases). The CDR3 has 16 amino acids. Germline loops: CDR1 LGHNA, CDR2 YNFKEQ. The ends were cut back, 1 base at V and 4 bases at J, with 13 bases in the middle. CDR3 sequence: CASSQVGRGGTGELFF. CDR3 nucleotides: TGTGCCAGCAGCCAAGTGGGCAGGGGCGGCACCGGGGAGCTGTTTTTT.

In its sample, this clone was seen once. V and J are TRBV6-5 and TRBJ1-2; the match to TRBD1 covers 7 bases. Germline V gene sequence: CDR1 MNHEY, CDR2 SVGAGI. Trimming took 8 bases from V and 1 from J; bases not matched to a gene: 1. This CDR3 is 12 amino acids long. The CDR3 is CASRDSNYGYTF. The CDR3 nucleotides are TGTGCCAGCCGGGACAGTAACTATGGCTACACCTTC.

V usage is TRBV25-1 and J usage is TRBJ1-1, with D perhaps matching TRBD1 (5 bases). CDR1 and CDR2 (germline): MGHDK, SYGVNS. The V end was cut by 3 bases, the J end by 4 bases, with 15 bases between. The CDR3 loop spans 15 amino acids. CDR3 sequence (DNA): TGTGCCAGCAGTGACCAGGGCAGGGTGAGCACTGAAGCTTTCTTT. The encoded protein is CASSDQGRVSTEAFF.

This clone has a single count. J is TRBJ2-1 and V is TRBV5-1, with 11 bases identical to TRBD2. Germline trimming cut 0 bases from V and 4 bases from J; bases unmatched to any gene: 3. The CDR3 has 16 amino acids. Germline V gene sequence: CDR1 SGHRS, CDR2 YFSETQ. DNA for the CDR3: TGCGCCAGCAGCTTGGCCTCTAGCGGGGGGTACAATGAGCAGTTCTTC. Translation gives CASSLASSGGYNEQFF.

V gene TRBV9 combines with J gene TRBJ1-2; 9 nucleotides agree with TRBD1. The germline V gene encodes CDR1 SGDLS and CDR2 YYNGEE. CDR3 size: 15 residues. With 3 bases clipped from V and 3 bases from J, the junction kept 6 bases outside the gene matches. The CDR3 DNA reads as TGTGCCAGCAGCGAGGGGACAGGGTCTTACTATGGCTACACCTTC. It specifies CASSEGTGSYYGYTF.

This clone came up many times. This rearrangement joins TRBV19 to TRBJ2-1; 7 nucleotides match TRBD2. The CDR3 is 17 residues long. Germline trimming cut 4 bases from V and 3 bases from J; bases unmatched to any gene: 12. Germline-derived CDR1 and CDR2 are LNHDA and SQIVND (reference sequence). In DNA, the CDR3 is TGTGCCAGTAGTACCCGTCGGGCGGGAGAAAACTACAATGAGCAGTTCTTC. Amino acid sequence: CASSTRRAGENYNEQFF.

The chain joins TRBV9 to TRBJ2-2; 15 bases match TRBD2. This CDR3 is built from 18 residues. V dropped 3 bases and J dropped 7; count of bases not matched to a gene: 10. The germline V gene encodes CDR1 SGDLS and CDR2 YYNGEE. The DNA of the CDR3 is TGTGCCAGCAGCGGCAGAAGGGCGGGACTAGCGGGAGGCGGGGAGCTGTTTTTT. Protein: CASSGRRAGLAGGGELFF.

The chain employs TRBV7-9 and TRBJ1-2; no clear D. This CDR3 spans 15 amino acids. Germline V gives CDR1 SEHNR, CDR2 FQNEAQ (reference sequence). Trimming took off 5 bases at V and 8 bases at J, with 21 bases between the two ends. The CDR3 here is CASSRRLAGPEGYTF. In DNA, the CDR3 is TGTGCCAGCAGCCGCCGTCTCGCAGGTCCAGAGGGCTACACCTTC.

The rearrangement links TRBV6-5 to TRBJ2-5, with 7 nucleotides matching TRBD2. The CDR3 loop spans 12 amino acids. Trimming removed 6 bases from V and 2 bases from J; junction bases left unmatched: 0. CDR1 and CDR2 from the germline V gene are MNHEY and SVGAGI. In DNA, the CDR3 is TGTGCCAGCAGGCGGGGGCAAGAGACCCAGTACTTC. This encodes CASRRGQETQYF.